What follows is one TCR beta chain and its context. Its antigen is not known. The sample originates from a study of cytomegalovirus exposure and HLA in healthy donors. Whole-study results and caveats: Reports showed the classifier diagnosing cytomegalovirus status with high specificity and sensitivity. Researchers catalogued 160 or so TCR beta chains as cytomegalovirus-associated. DRB1 had the most TCR associations and HLA-C the fewest, a later analysis found, with rates varying by HLA locus. Prior analysis indicated that the majority of TCR beta V segments exhibited productivity approximately 87% or approximately 30% of the time.

The CDR3 is made up of 14 amino acids. Trimming cost V 6 bases and J 2 bases; bases outside gene matches: 6. The V gene's germline CDR1 is SQVTM and CDR2 ANQGSEA. Both 60 Vbeta primers and 13 Jbeta primers went into the PCR. Using immunoSEQ multiplex PCR, the repertoire was profiled, and TCRdb retains in-frame clones only, with some absent. The sample shows 100,000 to 150,000 clones, roughly 80% of them seen only once. The chain couples TRBV29-1 to TRBJ2-1; TRBD1 matches at 8 bases. The receptor was derived from a woman aged 45 to 65 in good health and CMV-seronegative. The sequenced material came from PBMCs. CDR3 protein: CSVARTGTYNEQFF. The CDR3 nucleotides are TGCAGCGTCGCCCGGACAGGGACCTACAATGAGCAGTTCTTC.